This TCR beta chain was observed in a study of blood T cell repertoires in COVID-19. The wider study: Collection of acute and convalescent COVID-19 samples took place in the United States, Italy and Spain. From T cells, B-cell-depleted T cells, or PBMCs came the material, which was cDNA or gDNA.

CDR1 SGHRS and CDR2 YFSETQ come from the germline V gene. The V gene end was trimmed by 0 bases and the J gene end by 6 bases; junction bases not matched to a gene: 6. There are 16 residues in the CDR3. Sequenced by immunoSEQ multiplex PCR; TCRdb stores in-frame clones only, minus some. The top ten hold over 2% of the sample, which has more than 250,000 clones, about 86% seen once. V is TRBV5-1 and J is TRBJ2-1, with 10 bases identical to TRBD2. Specimen: peripheral blood. The clonotype comes from a woman aged 30 to 39 who had recovered from COVID-19. This chain's CDR3 is CASSLAGASGGNEQFF. CDR3 sequence (DNA): TGCGCCAGCAGCTTGGCCGGGGCTAGCGGGGGCAATGAGCAGTTCTTC.